This TCR beta chain derives from a study of Graves' ophthalmopathy and Graves' hyperthyroidism. TCR beta CDR3 amplification used RNA transcripts. HTBI primers were used in a first-round RT-PCR, which preceded a second-round multiplex PCR. TCRdb re-called the multiplex PCR reads with MiXCR, one entry per CDR3 protein. Of over a million distinct CDR3 sequences detected, about 38% appear once; the ten largest clones hold around 10%. CDR1 is KGHDR and CDR2 is SFDVKD in the germline V gene. Trimming cost V 2 bases and J 3 bases; bases outside gene matches: 1. The CDR3 is 16 amino acids. Findings and limits, study-wide: Clonotypes were expanded in thyroid at above 0.001 frequency, and most also appeared in blood. It was with around 71% sensitivity and under 85% specificity that the model predicted ophthalmopathy progression.

Details on this clonotype: Its antigen is not identified.

The source of this sequence is an adult man with Graves' hyperthyroidism. Material for sequencing was peripheral blood or thyroid tissue (not recorded which). This chain joins TRBV24-1 and TRBJ2-2; TRBD1 matches at 11 bases. The CDR3 here is CATSDWTGGHTGELFF. For the CDR3, the DNA is TGTGCCACCAGTGATTGGACAGGGGGCCACACCGGGGAGCTGTTTTTT.